A single sample gave rise to the 32 T cell receptor beta chains below, sequenced in a study of cytomegalovirus exposure and HLA in healthy donors. The primer mix had 60 Vbeta and 13 Jbeta primers. The assay was immunoSEQ multiplex PCR, and TCRdb's table has in-frame clones only and misses some. The sample holds fewer than 100,000 clones; over 60% are singletons and the top ten take 0.9% to 1.2%. Sequencing input: PBMCs. The receptor source for this set is a male donor in good health and CMV-seronegative.

The chain couples TRBV9 to TRBJ2-3, with 13 bases that match TRBD2. The CDR3 has 18 amino acids. The J segment lost 0 bases and the V segment lost 0 bases, leaving 4 bases of the junction unmatched. Germline CDR1 reads SGDLS; CDR2 reads YYNGEE. CDR3 residues: CASSVGGTSGTSTDTQYF. CDR3 sequence (DNA): TGTGCCAGCAGCGTAGGGGGGACTAGCGGGACTAGCACAGATACGCAGTATTTT.

The chain is built from TRBV5-1 and TRBJ2-7; 8 nucleotides match TRBD2. V was pared by 0 bases and J by 4 bases, with 6 bases of the junction left unmatched. Germline CDR1 SGHRS, CDR2 YFSETQ. The CDR3 runs 15 residues. DNA for the CDR3: TGCGCCAGCAGCTTGGACGTCGGGGGGGGGTACGAGCAGTACTTC. Its protein product is CASSLDVGGGYEQYF.

The CDR3 nucleotides read TGTGCCAGCAGTCGAACAGGGTATGAGCAGTTCTTC. Its protein is CASSRTGYEQFF. The gene calls are TRBV6-5 and TRBJ2-1, with D possibly matching TRBD1 (6 bases). This CDR3 comprises 12 residues. Trimming took 5 bases from V and 8 from J, leaving 10 bases between them. CDR1 MNHEY and CDR2 SVGAGI come from the germline V gene.

CDR3 protein: CASSRGGVYSEQYF. Here the CDR3 DNA reads TGTGCCAGCAGCAGAGGAGGAGTCTATTCGGAGCAGTACTTC. The chain carries TRBV7-2 and TRBJ2-7; the D gene is possibly TRBD2 (5 bases). The V end lost 5 bases, the J end lost 7 bases, and 18 bases lay between the germline ends. Germline-derived CDR1 and CDR2 are SGHTA and FQGNSA. The length of the CDR3 is 14 residues. The full variable domain, rest sourced from reference TRBV7-2 and TRBJ2-7, is GAGVSQSPSNKVTEKGKDVELRCDPISGHTALYWYRQSLGQGLEFLIYFQGNSAPDKSGLPSDRFSAERTGGSVSTLTIQRTQQEDSAVYLCASSRGGVYSEQYFGPGTRLTVT.

This rearrangement joins TRBV7-8 to TRBJ2-2; 8 bases line up with TRBD1. J was trimmed by 4 bases and V by 0 bases; bases with no gene match: 1. In germline, CDR1 is SGHVS, CDR2 FQNEAQ. The CDR3 consists of 15 residues. Here the CDR3 DNA reads TGTGCCAGCAGCTTAGCCCAGGGGGCCACCGGGGAGCTGTTTTTT. It is translated as CASSLAQGATGELFF.

The chain is built from TRBV7-9 and TRBJ2-5; the D gene is possibly TRBD1 (5 bases). The germline V and J ends were trimmed by 1 base and 7 bases, with 16 bases remaining between them. The CDR3 is 15 residues long. Germline lookup yields CDR1 SEHNR and CDR2 FQNEAQ (reference sequence). In DNA, the CDR3 is TGTGCCAGCAGCTTAGAGGGGCCGAAATTAGGGACCCAGTACTTC. Its translation is CASSLEGPKLGTQYF.

Worth noting for this clone: At one of its ends the junction is not consistent with the germline gene, which may arise from a read error. This rearrangement joins TRBV28 to TRBJ1-5; no clear D gene. CDR3 length: 12 residues. Germline V lookup: CDR1 MDHEN, CDR2 SYDVKM. The CDR3 nucleotides read TGTGCCAGCAGGGTGGGCAATCAGCCCCAGAATTTT. The encoded protein is CASRVGNQPQNF.

The rearrangement links TRBV5-4 to TRBJ2-7; TRBD1 is a possible D gene (6 bases). Trimming stripped 4 bases from V and 3 bases from J, with 14 bases between. Germline CDR1 and CDR2: SGHNT and YYREEE (reference sequence). The CDR3 loop spans 14 amino acids. The CDR3 DNA reads TGTGCCAGCAGCCTCTCGGGACACTTCTACGAGCAGTACTTC. Translated: CASSLSGHFYEQYF.

The chain employs TRBV7-2 and TRBJ2-7; a weak D match, TRBD1 (5 bases). Germline values: CDR1 SGHTA, CDR2 FQGNSA. Trimming left V 6 bases short and J 6 bases short, with 12 bases between. The CDR3 loop spans 12 amino acids. The CDR3 DNA is TGTGCCAGCAGTACAGGTGGGCCCGAGCAGTACTTC. It specifies CASSTGGPEQYF.

The chain couples TRBV13 to TRBJ1-1; D is unclear. The ends were cut back, 4 bases at V and 4 bases at J, with 10 bases in the middle. The germline V gene has CDR1 PRHDT and CDR2 FYEKMQ (reference sequence). This CDR3 spans 13 amino acids. The CDR3 sequence: CASSSRVSTEAFF. In DNA form, the CDR3 reads TGTGCCAGCAGCTCCCGTGTGAGCACTGAAGCTTTCTTT.

The chain uses TRBV14 and TRBJ2-3, with 14 bases aligning to TRBD2. The V and J ends lost 4 bases and 5 bases, in that order; junction bases with no gene match: 14. Germline V lookup: CDR1 SGHDN, CDR2 FVKESK. The CDR3 length is 19 residues. The CDR3 sequence is CASSRRLAGGPSVGDTQYF. CDR3 in DNA: TGTGCCAGCAGCCGGCGACTAGCGGGAGGGCCGTCTGTCGGAGATACGCAGTATTTT.

The V and J genes are TRBV2 and TRBJ1-1; perhaps TRBD1 as D (6 bases). Germline V CDR1 and CDR2: SNHLY, FYNNEI. This CDR3 is 13 amino acids long. Between the trimmed V and J ends, which lost 7 bases and 1 base, there was a span of 10 bases. In nucleotides, the CDR3 is TGTGCCAGCAACAGGGAGCAGAACACTGAAGCTTTCTTT. Protein sequence: CASNREQNTEAFF.

The CDR3 DNA is TGTGCCAGCAACTCAGGGGTATCCAACTATGGCTACACCTTC. It specifies CASNSGVSNYGYTF. V gene TRBV6-5 combines with J gene TRBJ1-2; the D gene is possibly TRBD1 (6 bases). Trimming left V 7 bases short and J 2 bases short, with 14 bases between. The CDR3 is 14 residues long. Germline loops: CDR1 MNHEY, CDR2 SVGAGI.

This clone appeared a single time. This chain joins TRBV11-2 and TRBJ1-2; 10 nucleotides match TRBD1. This CDR3 has 14 amino acids. The germline gives CDR1 SGHAT, CDR2 FQNNGV. V shed 4 bases, J shed 6 bases, and the junction held 5 bases outside the gene matches. The CDR3 DNA follows: TGTGCCAGCAGCTCAGACAGGGGGCGAGATGGCTACACCTTC. Amino acid sequence: CASSSDRGRDGYTF.

This chain links TRBV7-9 with TRBJ2-3; D might be TRBD1 (5 bases). This CDR3 spans 15 amino acids. Between the trimmed V and J ends, which lost 0 bases and 0 bases, there was a span of 7 bases. Germline V gives CDR1 SEHNR, CDR2 FQNEAQ (reference sequence). CDR3 sequence reads: CASSLAGRSTDTQYF. The CDR3 DNA sequence: TGTGCCAGCAGCTTAGCGGGGCGGAGCACAGATACGCAGTATTTT.

This clone was picked up a small number of times. The V gene is TRBV5-4, the J gene TRBJ2-5; possibly TRBD2 for D (6 bases). Germline lookup yields CDR1 SGHNT and CDR2 YYREEE (reference sequence). The CDR3 loop spans 14 amino acids. The V gene lost 4 bases and the J gene lost 4 bases, with 14 bases spanning the gap. DNA for the CDR3: TGTGCCAGCAGCCTTGCGGGGATGGGAGAGACCCAGTACTTC. This translates into CASSLAGMGETQYF.

In this sample, this clone turned up once. This rearrangement joins TRBV5-1 to TRBJ2-1; 13 nucleotides match TRBD2. The CDR3 spans 18 residues. Germline V gene sequence: CDR1 SGHRS, CDR2 YFSETQ. The J segment lost 3 bases and the V segment lost 4 bases, leaving 10 bases of the junction unmatched. In DNA form, the CDR3 reads TGCGCCAGCAGCCCTAGGACTAGCGGGAGTAGGGTCTACAATGAGCAGTTCTTC. This sequence encodes CASSPRTSGSRVYNEQFF.

The V and J genes are TRBV11-2 and TRBJ2-5; 7 bases are shared with TRBD2. The V and J ends lost 1 base and 4 bases, in that order; junction bases with no gene match: 12. CDR3 length: 17 residues. CDR1 is SGHAT, CDR2 FQNNGV, per germline. The CDR3 here is CASSLGDFVGRGETQYF. CDR3 DNA sequence: TGTGCCAGCAGCTTAGGGGACTTCGTGGGGAGGGGAGAGACCCAGTACTTC.

This clone appeared a few times. The gene calls are TRBV5-1 and TRBJ2-7, with D possibly matching TRBD2 (7 bases). Germline-derived CDR1 and CDR2 are SGHRS and YFSETQ. The CDR3 is made up of 16 amino acids. The V end lost 1 base, the J end lost 2 bases, and 16 bases lay between the germline ends. CDR3 protein: CASSLSFGGGTYEQYF. CDR3 bases: TGCGCCAGCAGCTTGAGTTTTGGGGGGGGCACCTACGAGCAGTACTTC.

This chain links TRBV27 with TRBJ2-7, with unresolved D. The CDR3 contains 14 residues. Trimming removed 2 bases from V and 0 bases from J, with 8 bases in between. CDR1 MNHEY and CDR2 SMNVEV come from the germline V gene (reference sequence). The CDR3 region has the DNA TGTGCCAGCAGTTTACATCTCGGCTCCTACGAGCAGTACTTC. Residues: CASSLHLGSYEQYF.

This chain joins TRBV11-1 and TRBJ2-3; 13 bases line up with TRBD2. CDR1 SGHAT and CDR2 FQDESV come from the germline V gene (reference sequence). Germline trimming cut 1 base from V and 0 bases from J; bases unmatched to any gene: 7. This CDR3 region has 19 residues. The CDR3 DNA follows: TGTGCCAGCAGCTTAGTACTAGCGGGAGGGCCTTGGAGCACAGATACGCAGTATTTT. Translating gives CASSLVLAGGPWSTDTQYF.

This clone has just one count. This chain uses TRBV19 with TRBJ1-4; D might be TRBD1 (6 bases). This CDR3 spans 15 amino acids. Trimming pared 5 bases from V and 4 bases from J, leaving 14 bases between. The germline gives CDR1 LNHDA, CDR2 SQIVND (reference sequence). The CDR3 DNA sequence: TGTGCCAGTAGTCCGAGGGCCAGGGGTAATGAAAAACTGTTTTTT. Protein product: CASSPRARGNEKLFF.

This clone was detected once. The V call is TRBV7-9, the J call TRBJ2-7; the match to TRBD2 covers 8 bases. V lost 5 bases and J lost 3; bases outside the gene matches: 6. This CDR3 spans 14 amino acids. From germline, CDR1 is SEHNR and CDR2 FQNEAQ (reference sequence). The CDR3 DNA reads TGTGCCAGCAGCCCGGGACTAGAAAACTACGAGCAGTACTTC. Translated, it gives CASSPGLENYEQYF.

V gene TRBV5-4 combines with J gene TRBJ2-5; D may be TRBD2 (6 bases). The CDR3 extends over 13 amino acids. Trimming stripped 0 bases from V and 7 bases from J, with 10 bases between. Looked up from germline, CDR1 is SGHNT and CDR2 is YYREEE (reference sequence). The chain's CDR3 is CASSLDVGGTQYF. Written as DNA, the CDR3 is TGTGCCAGCAGCTTGGATGTCGGGGGGACCCAGTACTTC.

The V gene is TRBV6-5, the J gene TRBJ2-1; possibly TRBD2 for D (6 bases). Germline CDR1 reads MNHEY; CDR2 reads SVGAGI. V was clipped by 0 bases and J by 2 bases, with 11 bases between them. CDR3 length: 16 residues. The CDR3 nucleotides are TGTGCCAGCAGTTACTCTCCTAGCGAGGCCTACAATGAGCAGTTCTTC. Encoded protein: CASSYSPSEAYNEQFF.

The rearrangement joins TRBV6-5 to TRBJ2-2, with 10 bases aligning to TRBD1. Germline values: CDR1 MNHEY, CDR2 SVGAGI. The CDR3 length is 15 residues. J was trimmed by 4 bases and V by 1 base; bases with no gene match: 0. The DNA for the CDR3 is TGTGCCAGCAGTTACTGGACAGGGGGCACCGGGGAGCTGTTTTTT. It yields the protein CASSYWTGGTGELFF.

About this clone: Mismatch with germline at one junction end may stem from a read error. The genes are TRBV6-6 and TRBJ1-2, with 8 bases matching TRBD1. Germline values: CDR1 MNHNY, CDR2 SVGAGI (reference sequence). The length of the CDR3 is 16 residues. CDR3 coding DNA: TGTGCCAGCAGTACTACAACCGGACAGGGAAATTACGGGTACCCCTTC. Amino acids: CASSTTTGQGNYGYPF.

This clone was detected only once. The chain employs TRBV4-1 and TRBJ2-3; perhaps TRBD2 as D (6 bases). Per germline, CDR1 MGHRA and CDR2 YSYEKL. With 0 bases removed from V and 2 bases from J, the gap between germline ends came to 12 bases. The CDR3 runs to 16 residues. This chain's CDR3 is CASSQDQPLATDTQYF. The CDR3 coding sequence is TGCGCCAGCAGCCAAGATCAGCCACTAGCCACAGATACGCAGTATTTT.

The chain recombines TRBV29-1 with TRBJ1-2; 10 nucleotides line up with TRBD1. Germline V gene lookup returns CDR1 SQVTM and CDR2 ANQGSEA. Trimming cost V 7 bases and J 0 bases; bases outside gene matches: 5. This CDR3 has 14 amino acids. The CDR3 DNA reads TGCAGCGAGACAGGGGGCCTCACTAACTATGGCTACACCTTC. This sequence encodes CSETGGLTNYGYTF.

The table lists this clone with a few counts. J is TRBJ1-1 and V is TRBV6-6; D unresolved. Trimming removed 6 bases from V and 5 bases from J, with 10 bases in between. The CDR3 covers 12 residues. Germline V CDR1 and CDR2: MNHNY, SVGAGI (reference sequence). CDR3 DNA: TGTGCCAGCAGGGAGCGTAGGACTGAAGCTTTCTTT. Translating it yields CASRERRTEAFF.

The genes are TRBV4-1 and TRBJ2-3; D possibly corresponds to TRBD1 (6 bases). Deletions cut 6 bases from V and 0 bases from J, with 13 bases between. Germline CDR1 is MGHRA and CDR2 is YSYEKL. This CDR3 spans 15 amino acids. The CDR3 loop reads CASSLQGKSTDTQYF. DNA of the CDR3: TGCGCCAGCAGTCTACAGGGAAAGAGCACAGATACGCAGTATTTT.

In its sample, this clone was seen a few times. This chain links TRBV20-1 with TRBJ1-2; no definite D call. Per germline, CDR1 DFQATT and CDR2 SNEGSKA (reference sequence). The CDR3 sequence is 11 residues long. V was cut by 7 bases and J by 2 bases, with 8 bases left in between. The CDR3 DNA sequence: TGCAGTGGCGGAGACAACTATGGCTACACCTTC. Its translation: CSGGDNYGYTF.